The present T cell receptor beta chain was sequenced within a study of cytomegalovirus exposure and HLA in healthy donors. Study outcomes and limitations: Listed as cytomegalovirus-associated were 150 to 200 TCR beta chains. In vitro testing confirmed a few CMV-associated chains as specific for CMV antigens. Immune exposure information available was restricted to CMV serostatus.

PCR employed 60 Vbeta and 13 Jbeta primers. In the original analysis: There were about 80 million unique TCR beta chains by a later count, and approximately 12 million of them were shared. TCRdb's copy holds only in-frame clones and misses some; the assay was immunoSEQ multiplex PCR. The V and J calls and clone size were taken over from that table, and D and trimming were inferred from the DNA. The sample lists some 140,000 clones; roughly 76% were seen once. V was clipped by 1 base and J by 7 bases; unmatched bases: 4. Germline V gives CDR1 SGHDN, CDR2 FVKESK. The CDR3 length is 15 residues. About this clone: Its antigen is as yet unknown.

Sequenced input: PBMCs. The genes are TRBV14 and TRBJ2-1; TRBD2 aligns across 10 bases. The TCR comes from a woman between 40 and 50 years old in good health and CMV-seronegative. The CDR3 reads CASSQASGGVNEQFF. The CDR3 nucleotides are TGTGCCAGCAGCCAAGCGAGCGGGGGGGTAAATGAGCAGTTCTTC.